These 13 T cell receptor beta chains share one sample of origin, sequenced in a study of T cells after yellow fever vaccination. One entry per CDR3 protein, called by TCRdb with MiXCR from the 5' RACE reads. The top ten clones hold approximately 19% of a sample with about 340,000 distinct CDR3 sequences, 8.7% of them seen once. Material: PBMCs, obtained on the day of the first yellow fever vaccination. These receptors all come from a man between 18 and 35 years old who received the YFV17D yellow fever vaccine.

The CDR3 bases are TGTGCCAGCAGGCCTAAACTAGCGGCCTCCAAAAACATTCAGTACTTC. It specifies CASRPKLAASKNIQYF. The J gene is TRBJ2-4, the V gene TRBV3-1; TRBD2 agrees at 8 bases. Trimming cost V 6 bases and J 2 bases; bases outside gene matches: 9. This CDR3 is 16 amino acids long. Germline lookup yields CDR1 LGHDT and CDR2 YNNKEL (reference sequence).

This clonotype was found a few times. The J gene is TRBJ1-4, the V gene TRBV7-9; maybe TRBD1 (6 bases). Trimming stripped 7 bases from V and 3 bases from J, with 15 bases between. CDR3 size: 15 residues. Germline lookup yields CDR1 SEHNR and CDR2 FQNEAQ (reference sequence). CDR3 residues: CASTPRGLANEKLFF. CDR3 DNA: TGTGCCAGCACCCCTAGGGGGTTAGCTAATGAAAAACTGTTTTTT.

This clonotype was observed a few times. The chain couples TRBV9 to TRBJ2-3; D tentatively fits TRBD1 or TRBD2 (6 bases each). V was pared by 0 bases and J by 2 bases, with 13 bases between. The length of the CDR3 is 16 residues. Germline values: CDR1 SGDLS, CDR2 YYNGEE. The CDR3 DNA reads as TGTGCCAGCAGCGTAGAGGGGGGCAAGAACACAGATACGCAGTATTTT. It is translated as CASSVEGGKNTDTQYF. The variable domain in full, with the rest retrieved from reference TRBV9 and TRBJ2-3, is DSGVTQTPKHLITATGQRVTLRCSPRSGDLSVYWYQQSLDQGLQFLIQYYNGEERAKGNILERFSAQQFPDLHSELNLSSLELGDSALYFCASSVEGGKNTDTQYFGPGTRLTVL.

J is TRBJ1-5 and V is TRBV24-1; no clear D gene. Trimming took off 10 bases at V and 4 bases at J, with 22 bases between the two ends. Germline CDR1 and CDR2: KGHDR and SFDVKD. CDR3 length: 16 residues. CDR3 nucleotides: TGTGCCACTGGGGATGGCACTACAAATTTAAATCAGCCCCAGCATTTT. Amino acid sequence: CATGDGTTNLNQPQHF.

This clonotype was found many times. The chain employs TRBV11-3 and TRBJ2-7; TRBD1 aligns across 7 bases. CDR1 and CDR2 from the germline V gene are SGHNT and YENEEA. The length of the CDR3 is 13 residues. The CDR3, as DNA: TGTGCCAGCAGCCTAGACAGGGACTACGAGCAGTACGTC. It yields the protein CASSLDRDYEQYV.

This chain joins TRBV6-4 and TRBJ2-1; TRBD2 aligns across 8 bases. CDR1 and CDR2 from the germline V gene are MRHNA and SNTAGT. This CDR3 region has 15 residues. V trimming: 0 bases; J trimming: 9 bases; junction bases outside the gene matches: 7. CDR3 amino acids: CASSDSSGGSGEQFF. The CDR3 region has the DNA TGTGCCAGCAGTGACTCAAGCGGGGGCTCGGGTGAGCAGTTCTTC.

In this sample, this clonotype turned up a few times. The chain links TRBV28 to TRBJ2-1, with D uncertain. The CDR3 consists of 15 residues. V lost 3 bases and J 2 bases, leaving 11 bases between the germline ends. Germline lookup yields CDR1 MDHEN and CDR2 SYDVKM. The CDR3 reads CASSLVLTPYNEQFF. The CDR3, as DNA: TGTGCCAGCAGTTTGGTCCTAACCCCCTACAATGAGCAGTTCTTC.

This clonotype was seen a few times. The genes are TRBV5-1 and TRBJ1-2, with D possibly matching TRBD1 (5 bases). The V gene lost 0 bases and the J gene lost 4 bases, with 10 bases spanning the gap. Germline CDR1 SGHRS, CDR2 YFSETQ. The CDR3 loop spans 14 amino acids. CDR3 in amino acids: CASSLVGALYGYTF. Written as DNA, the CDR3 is TGCGCCAGCAGCTTGGTTGGGGCGCTCTATGGCTACACCTTC.

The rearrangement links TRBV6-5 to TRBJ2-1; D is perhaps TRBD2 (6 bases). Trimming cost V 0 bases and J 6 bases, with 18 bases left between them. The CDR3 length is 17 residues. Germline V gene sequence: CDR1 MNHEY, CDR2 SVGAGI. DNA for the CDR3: TGTGCCAGCAGTTACTCCCTGAGACTGGCGGGGACCAATGAGCAGTTCTTC. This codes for CASSYSLRLAGTNEQFF.

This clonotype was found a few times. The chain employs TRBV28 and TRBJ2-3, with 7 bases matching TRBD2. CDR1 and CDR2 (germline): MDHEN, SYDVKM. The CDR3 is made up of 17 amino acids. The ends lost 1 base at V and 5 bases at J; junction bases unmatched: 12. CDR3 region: CASSLFDVGGGIDTQYF. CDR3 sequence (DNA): TGTGCCAGCAGTTTATTTGATGTCGGGGGAGGGATAGATACGCAGTATTTT.

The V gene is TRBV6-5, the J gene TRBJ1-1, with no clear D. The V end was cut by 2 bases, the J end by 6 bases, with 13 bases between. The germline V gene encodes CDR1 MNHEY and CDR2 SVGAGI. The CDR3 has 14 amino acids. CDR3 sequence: CASSYGALDAEAFF. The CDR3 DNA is TGTGCCAGCAGTTACGGCGCGCTCGACGCTGAAGCTTTCTTT.

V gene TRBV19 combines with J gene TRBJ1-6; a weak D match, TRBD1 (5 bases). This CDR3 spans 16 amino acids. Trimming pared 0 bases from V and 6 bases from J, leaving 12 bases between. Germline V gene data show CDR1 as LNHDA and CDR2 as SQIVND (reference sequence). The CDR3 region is CASSIDLPGRNSPLHF. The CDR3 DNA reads TGTGCCAGTAGTATAGATCTTCCGGGACGTAATTCACCCCTCCACTTT.

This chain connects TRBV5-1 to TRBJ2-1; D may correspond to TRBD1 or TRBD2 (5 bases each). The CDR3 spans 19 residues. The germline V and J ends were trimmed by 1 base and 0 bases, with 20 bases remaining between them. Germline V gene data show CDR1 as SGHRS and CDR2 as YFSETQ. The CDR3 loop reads CASSLFGAAGRSSYNEQFF. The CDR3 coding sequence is TGCGCCAGCAGCTTGTTTGGGGCCGCGGGCCGCAGCTCCTACAATGAGCAGTTCTTC.